These T cell receptor beta chains were read from a single sample in a study of human T cells and chemical hapten exposure. TCRdb independently ran MiXCR on the RACE reads; one entry per CDR3 protein. Of around 100,000 distinct CDR3 sequences listed, roughly 9.6% were seen once; the top ten hold roughly 3.5%. The starting material was whole blood, obtained in connection with sensitization to the hapten diphenylcyclopropenone (DPC). The receptors originated from a woman between 40 and 50 years old with alopecia areata. Some clones in this sample may be carry-over from other donors' samples. Both conserved end residues are part of each CDR3. The D gene is left open where the match is weak. A clone size is listed for some rows: how often the clone was seen (once, few, many), or a class if it is expanded.

TRBJ2-1	.	TRBV10-3	many	CAISEPISGQEDYNEQFF	TGTGCCATCAGTGAGCCAATATCGGGGCAGGAGGACTACAATGAGCAGTTCTTC
TRBJ2-7	.	TRBV20-1	many	CSATPSSYEQYF	TGCAGTGCTACCCCAAGCTCCTACGAGCAGTACTTC
TRBJ2-4	.	TRBV10-1	many	CASTRSGERAKNIQYF	TGCGCCAGCACTCGCAGTGGGGAGAGGGCCAAAAACATTCAGTACTTC
TRBJ1-5	.	TRBV7-3	many	CASSPDMGQPQHF	TGTGCCAGCAGCCCCGACATGGGGCAGCCCCAGCATTTT
TRBJ2-1	TRBD2	TRBV9	many	CASSVGAGLAGRDEQFF	TGTGCCAGCAGCGTAGGGGCGGGACTAGCGGGACGGGATGAGCAGTTCTTC
TRBJ2-1	TRBD1	TRBV6-5	few	CASSYDMTGGNEQFF	TGTGCCAGCAGTTACGATATGACAGGGGGCAATGAGCAGTTCTTC
TRBJ1-5	.	TRBV7-2	.	CASSSQGHHSNQPQHF	TGTGCCAGCAGCTCGCAGGGACACCATAGCAATCAGCCCCAGCATTTT
TRBJ2-1	TRBD2	TRBV20-1	many	CSARLALIYNEQFF	TGCAGTGCTCGACTAGCCCTTATCTACAATGAGCAGTTCTTC
TRBJ2-3	.	TRBV11-2	few	CASSFTADTQYF	TGTGCCAGCAGCTTCACGGCAGATACGCAGTATTTT
TRBJ1-6	.	TRBV6-5	few	CASSPDHRDSPLHF	TGTGCCAGCAGTCCCGACCATCGAGATTCACCCCTCCACTTT
TRBJ2-1	TRBD2	TRBV12-3/TRBV12-4	.	CASSRGTSMGQFF	TGTGCCAGCAGCCGCGGGACTAGCATGGGGCAGTTCTTC
TRBJ1-2	.	TRBV3-1	many	CASSHPNGGQRGYGYTF	TGTGCCAGCAGTCACCCCAACGGGGGACAAAGAGGGTATGGCTACACCTTC
TRBJ1-4	TRBD1	TRBV7-9	.	CASSQGAEKLFF	TGTGCCAGCAGCCAGGGGGCTGAAAAACTGTTTTTT
TRBJ2-2	TRBD1	TRBV20-1	few	CSARDAGTGGANTGELFF	TGCAGTGCTAGAGACGCCGGGACAGGGGGCGCGAACACCGGGGAGCTGTTTTTT
TRBJ2-4	.	TRBV28	few	CASSPVGPANIQYF	TGTGCCAGCAGCCCCGTCGGTCCGGCAAACATTCAGTACTTC
TRBJ1-2	TRBD1	TRBV29-1	many	CSAKDRVTGYTF	TGCAGCGCGAAGGACAGGGTAACGGGCTACACCTTC
TRBJ1-1	.	TRBV12-5	many	CASARDITEAFF	TGTGCTAGTGCCCGGGACATCACTGAAGCTTTCTTT
TRBJ2-5	.	TRBV29-1	many	CSVATDRTIQETQYF	TGCAGCGTTGCGACGGACAGAACGATCCAAGAGACCCAGTACTTC
TRBJ2-1	TRBD2	TRBV5-4	few	CASSPTSAGYNEQFF	TGTGCCAGCAGCCCTACTAGCGCAGGCTACAATGAGCAGTTCTTC
TRBJ2-2	.	TRBV5-6	.	CASSLPGITGELFF	TGTGCCAGCAGCTTGCCTGGGATCACCGGGGAGCTGTTTTTT
TRBJ1-3	TRBD1	TRBV28	many	CASSFEDRGSENTIYF	TGTGCCAGCAGTTTCGAGGACAGGGGCTCTGAAAACACCATATATTTT
TRBJ2-1	TRBD2	TRBV20-1	many	CSAVGTSSYNEQFF	TGCAGTGCTGTAGGGACTAGCTCCTACAATGAGCAGTTCTTC
TRBJ1-1	TRBD1	TRBV18	.	CASSPRWTGGNTEAFF	TGTGCCAGCTCACCCCGTTGGACAGGGGGGAACACTGAAGCTTTCTTT
TRBJ1-2	TRBD1	TRBV10-3	.	CAISLTGEQNYGYTF	TGTGCCATCAGTCTGACAGGGGAACAGAACTATGGCTACACCTTC
TRBJ2-6	.	TRBV24-1	few	CATSHGAVPGANVLTF	TGTGCCACCAGTCACGGGGCTGTTCCTGGGGCCAACGTCCTGACTTTC
TRBJ2-3	.	TRBV30	few	CAWAKRATDTQYF	TGTGCCTGGGCTAAGCGAGCAACAGATACGCAGTATTTT
TRBJ2-1	TRBD1	TRBV3-1	.	CASGDRDYYNEQFF	TGTGCCAGCGGGGACAGGGATTACTACAATGAGCAGTTCTTC
TRBJ2-4	TRBD1	TRBV27	.	CASSSLGQGKNIQYF	TGTGCCAGCAGTTCCCTGGGACAGGGTAAAAACATTCAGTACTTC
TRBJ2-6	.	TRBV27	.	CASSLRNSGANVLTF	TGTGCCAGCAGTTTACGGAACTCTGGGGCCAACGTCCTGACTTTC
TRBJ2-7	TRBD1	TRBV3-1	many	CASSLLGQGTHEQYF	TGTGCCAGCAGCCTACTGGGACAGGGGACCCACGAGCAGTACTTC
TRBJ2-4	.	TRBV6-5	once	CASTHPEEGIQYF	TGTGCCAGCACCCACCCGGAGGAAGGCATTCAGTACTTC
TRBJ2-7	.	TRBV12-3/TRBV12-4	few	CASMGGPREQYF	TGTGCCAGCATGGGGGGGCCGCGTGAGCAGTACTTC
TRBJ2-7	.	TRBV20-1	many	CSARNGQAYEQYF	TGCAGTGCCCGAAACGGGCAGGCATACGAGCAGTACTTC
TRBJ1-1	.	TRBV5-6	.	CASSFQERRGAFF	TGTGCCAGCAGCTTTCAGGAGCGACGCGGGGCTTTCTTT
TRBJ1-2	TRBD1	TRBV6-2/TRBV6-3	many	CASSSQGGRGGYTF	TGTGCCAGCAGCTCCCAGGGGGGGCGAGGTGGCTACACCTTC
TRBJ2-3	.	TRBV2	.	CASGSRDTQYF	TGTGCCAGCGGCTCTAGAGATACGCAGTATTTT
TRBJ1-3	TRBD1	TRBV13	.	CASSPWTGGEFSGNTIYF	TGTGCCAGCAGCCCCTGGACAGGGGGCGAGTTCTCTGGAAACACCATATATTTT
TRBJ1-5	.	TRBV19	few	CASTLLVGAGQPQHF	TGTGCCAGTACCCTCCTTGTGGGGGCTGGGCAGCCCCAGCATTTT
TRBJ2-3	.	TRBV24-1	.	CATSDLSDSTDTQYF	TGTGCCACCAGTGATTTGTCGGACAGCACAGATACGCAGTATTTT
TRBJ2-7	TRBD1	TRBV2	.	CASRAGGNEQYF	TGTGCCAGCAGAGCAGGGGGCAACGAGCAGTACTTC
TRBJ2-3	TRBD1	TRBV4-2	many	CASSQELGQSTDTQYF	TGTGCCAGCAGCCAAGAACTGGGACAGAGCACAGATACGCAGTATTTT
TRBJ2-3	.	TRBV7-3	many	CASSWQATDTQYF	TGTGCCAGCTCTTGGCAGGCCACAGATACGCAGTATTTT
TRBJ2-2	.	TRBV6-5	.	CASSLTSSGELFF	TGTGCCAGCAGCCTCACTAGCTCCGGGGAGCTGTTTTTT
TRBJ1-1	TRBD1	TRBV12-3/TRBV12-4	.	CASSSGTGGAGAFF	TGTGCCAGCAGTTCGGGGACAGGGGGCGCGGGAGCTTTCTTT
TRBJ2-7	.	TRBV30	.	CAWTLLGGQQYF	TGTGCCTGGACCCTCCTGGGGGGGCAGCAGTACTTC
TRBJ2-1	.	TRBV12-3/TRBV12-4	.	CASSTQLTYNEQFF	TGTGCCAGCAGCACTCAACTTACCTACAATGAGCAGTTCTTC
TRBJ2-7	.	TRBV6-1	.	CASSSYPEQDRPLFPVSEQYF	TGTGCCAGCAGCTCCTACCCCGAGCAGGACAGACCCCTCTTCCCAGTTAGCGAGCAGTACTTC
TRBJ2-5	.	TRBV3-1	.	CASSQASWEQETQYF	TGTGCCAGCAGCCAAGCTTCCTGGGAACAAGAGACCCAGTACTTC
TRBJ1-2	TRBD1	TRBV29-1	many	CSVRQGGNGYTF	TGCAGCGTTAGACAGGGAGGAAATGGCTACACCTTC
TRBJ2-3	.	TRBV13	.	CASSLGFEGSTDTQYF	TGTGCCAGCAGCTTAGGTTTCGAGGGGAGCACAGATACGCAGTATTTT
TRBJ2-1	TRBD2	TRBV4-2	few	CASTQVAGVHNEQFF	TGTGCCAGCACCCAGGTAGCGGGAGTGCACAATGAGCAGTTCTTC
TRBJ1-1	.	TRBV28	.	CATDEGRTEVFF	TGTGCCACCGATGAAGGGAGGACTGAAGTTTTCTTT
TRBJ2-5	.	TRBV4-3	.	CASSQEATEGETQYF	TGCGCCAGCAGCCAAGAGGCCACCGAGGGGGAGACCCAGTACTTC